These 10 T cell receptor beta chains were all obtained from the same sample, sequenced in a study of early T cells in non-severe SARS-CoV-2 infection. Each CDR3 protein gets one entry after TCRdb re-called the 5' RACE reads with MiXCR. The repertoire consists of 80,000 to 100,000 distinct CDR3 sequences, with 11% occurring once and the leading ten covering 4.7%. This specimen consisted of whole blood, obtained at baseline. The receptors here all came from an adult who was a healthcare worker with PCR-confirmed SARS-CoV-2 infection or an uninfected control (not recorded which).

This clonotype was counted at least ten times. The CDR3 is CASSLRDRGGNEQFF. CDR3 nucleotide sequence: TGTGCCAGTAGTCTCCGGGACAGGGGGGGTAATGAGCAGTTCTTC. V usage is TRBV19 and J usage is TRBJ2-1, with 11 nucleotides matching TRBD1. The trim removed 5 bases at V and 7 bases at J, leaving 7 bases unmatched. CDR3 size: 15 residues. In germline, CDR1 is LNHDA, CDR2 SQIVND (reference sequence).

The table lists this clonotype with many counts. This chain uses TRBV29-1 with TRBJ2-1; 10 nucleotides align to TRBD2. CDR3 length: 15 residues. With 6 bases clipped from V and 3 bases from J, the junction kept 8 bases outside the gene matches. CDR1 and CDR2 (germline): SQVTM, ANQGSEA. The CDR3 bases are TGCAGCGTGGGACGGAGCGGGGGGGTCTACAATGAGCAGTTCTTC. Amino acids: CSVGRSGGVYNEQFF.

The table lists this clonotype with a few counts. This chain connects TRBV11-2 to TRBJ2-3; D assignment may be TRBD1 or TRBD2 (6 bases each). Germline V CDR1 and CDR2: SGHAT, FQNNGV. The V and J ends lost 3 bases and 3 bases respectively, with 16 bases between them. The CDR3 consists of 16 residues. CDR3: CASSLGGRGGTDTQYF. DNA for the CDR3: TGTGCCAGCAGCTTGGGTGGGCGAGGGGGGACAGATACGCAGTATTTT. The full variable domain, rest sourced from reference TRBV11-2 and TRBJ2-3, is EAGVAQSPRYKIIEKRQSVAFWCNPISGHATLYWYQQILGQGPKLLIQFQNNGVVDDSQLPKDRFSAERLKGVDSTLKIQPAKLEDSAVYLCASSLGGRGGTDTQYFGPGTRLTVL.

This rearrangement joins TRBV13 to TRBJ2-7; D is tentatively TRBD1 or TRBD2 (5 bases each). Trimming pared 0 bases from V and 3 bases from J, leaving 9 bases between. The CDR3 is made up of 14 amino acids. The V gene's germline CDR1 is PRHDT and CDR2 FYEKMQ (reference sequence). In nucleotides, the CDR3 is TGTGCCAGCAGCTTAGGAGAGGGGCACTACGAGCAGTACTTC. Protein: CASSLGEGHYEQYF.

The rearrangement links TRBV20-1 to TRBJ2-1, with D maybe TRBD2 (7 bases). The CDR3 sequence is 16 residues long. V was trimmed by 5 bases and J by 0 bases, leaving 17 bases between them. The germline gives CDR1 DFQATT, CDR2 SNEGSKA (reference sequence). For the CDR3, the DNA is TGCAGTGCTCCGGACAGCGGGGCGAGCTCCTACAATGAGCAGTTCTTC. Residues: CSAPDSGASSYNEQFF.

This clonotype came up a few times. The CDR3 protein is CSASLSADTQYF. In DNA, the CDR3 is TGCAGTGCTAGTCTAAGCGCAGATACGCAGTATTTT. The J gene is TRBJ2-3, the V gene TRBV20-1; D not resolved. Per germline, CDR1 DFQATT and CDR2 SNEGSKA (reference sequence). Trimming took off 3 bases at V and 4 bases at J, with 8 bases between the two ends. CDR3 length equals 12 residues.

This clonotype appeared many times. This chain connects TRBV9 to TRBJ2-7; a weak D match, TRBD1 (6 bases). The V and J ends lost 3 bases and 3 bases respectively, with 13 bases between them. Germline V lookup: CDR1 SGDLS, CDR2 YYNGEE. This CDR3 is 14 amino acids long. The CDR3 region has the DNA TGTGCCAGCAGCGAGGGGGTAGGAGTCTACGAGCAGTACTTC. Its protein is CASSEGVGVYEQYF.

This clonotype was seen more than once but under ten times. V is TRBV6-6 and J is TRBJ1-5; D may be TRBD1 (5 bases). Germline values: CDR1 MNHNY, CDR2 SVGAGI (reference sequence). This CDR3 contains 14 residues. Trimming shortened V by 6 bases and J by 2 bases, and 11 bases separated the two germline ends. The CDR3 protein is CASSRGAGNQPQHF. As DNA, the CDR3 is TGTGCCAGCAGCCGGGGCGCGGGCAATCAGCCCCAGCATTTT.

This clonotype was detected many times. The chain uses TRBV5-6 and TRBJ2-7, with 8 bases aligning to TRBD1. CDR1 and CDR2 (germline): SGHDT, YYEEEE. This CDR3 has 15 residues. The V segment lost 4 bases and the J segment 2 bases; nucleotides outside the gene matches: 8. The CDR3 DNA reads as TGTGCCAGCAGCGGGGACAGGATCCTTCCCTACGAGCAGTACTTC. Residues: CASSGDRILPYEQYF.

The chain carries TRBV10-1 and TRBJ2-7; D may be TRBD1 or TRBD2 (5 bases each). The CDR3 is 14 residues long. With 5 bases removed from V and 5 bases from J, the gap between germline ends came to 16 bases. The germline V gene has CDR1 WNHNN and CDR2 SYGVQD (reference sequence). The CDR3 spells CASSSGTVLDEQYF. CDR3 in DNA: TGCGCCAGCAGTTCCGGGACGGTCCTGGACGAGCAGTACTTC.